This T cell receptor (beta chain) was sequenced in a study of blood T cells in healthy people across ages. Findings and limits, study-wide: Getting older went along with TCR beta diversity per million T cells dropping roughly linearly.

A second PCR, run for about 6 to 12 cycles, used a sample-barcoded 5' primer plus a J-beta primer mix. TCRdb itself ran the 5' RACE reads through MiXCR, one entry per CDR3 protein. This repertoire shows 780,000 or so distinct CDR3 sequences, 56% found once; its top ten account for more than 25%. The V and J ends lost 8 bases and 0 bases respectively, with 14 bases between them. This CDR3 contains 15 residues. Remarks on this clonotype: Its matching antigen is unknown.

The receptor was derived from a man aged 35-49 years in good health. The specimen sequenced was blood. The chain joins TRBV12-3 or TRBV12-4 to TRBJ2-4, with D hard to call. CDR3 in amino acids: CASGLGILAKNIQYF. The DNA for the CDR3 is TGTGCCAGCGGGTTGGGTATACTAGCCAAAAACATTCAGTACTTC.